The 17 T cell receptor beta chains given below trace back to one sample, sequenced in a study of shared clonotypes between healthy human individuals (dated by TCRdb to 2020 to 2021). Receptors were amplified or captured by the immunoSEQ multiplex PCR assay. TCRdb obtained this table from immuneACCESS and retained in-frame rearrangements with V and J assigned. These tables miss some clones; where compared with another copy, unresolved V genes account for less than half of the shortfall, and the remainder is unexplained. A total of roughly 500,000 clones appear in this sample, about four fifths of them only once. Approximately 12% of the sample rests with the top ten. Sequencing input: PBMCs. These TCRs come from a woman between 40 and 55 years old in good health. Some clones in this sample may be carry-over from other donors' samples.

This sequence joins TRBV27 and TRBJ2-7; 14 bases agree with TRBD2. The V segment lost 5 bases and the J segment 2 bases; nucleotides outside the gene matches: 8. Germline V gene data show CDR1 as MNHEY and CDR2 as SMNVEV (reference sequence). The CDR3 has 17 amino acids. The CDR3 sequence: CASSTGTSGSLAYEQYF. CDR3 DNA sequence: TGTGCCAGCAGTACCGGGACTAGCGGGAGTTTAGCCTACGAGCAGTACTTC.

V gene TRBV18 combines with J gene TRBJ2-6; D not certain. Germline CDR1 KGHSH, CDR2 LQKENI. This CDR3 contains 15 residues. Between the trimmed V and J ends, which lost 3 bases and 0 bases, there was a span of 6 bases. CDR3 in DNA: TGTGCCAGCTCACCCTACAACTCTGGGGCCAACGTCCTGACTTTC. This translates into CASSPYNSGANVLTF.

This clone has only a few counts. This chain uses TRBV4-2 with TRBJ2-3; 15 bases align to TRBD2. This CDR3 has 17 residues. V lost 2 bases and J lost 5; bases outside the gene matches: 5. Germline CDR1 is LGHNA and CDR2 is YNFKEQ. The DNA for the CDR3 is TGTGCCAGCAGCCAACCGGTGGGACTAGCGGGAGGAGATACGCAGTATTTT. This gives the protein CASSQPVGLAGGDTQYF.

The chain uses TRBV28 and TRBJ1-1; D call uncertain. In germline, CDR1 is MDHEN, CDR2 SYDVKM. The CDR3 consists of 17 residues. V was cut by 2 bases and J by 4 bases, with 20 bases left in between. The CDR3, as DNA: TGTGCCAGCAGTTTAAGGGCGTCGAGAGCGGCTGGCACTGAAGCTTTCTTT. This translates into CASSLRASRAAGTEAFF.

The V gene is TRBV5-4, the J gene TRBJ2-3, with 10 bases matching TRBD2. In germline, CDR1 is SGHNT, CDR2 YYREEE (reference sequence). This CDR3 has 17 amino acids. The J segment lost 0 bases and the V segment lost 0 bases, leaving 4 bases of the junction unmatched. The CDR3 loop is CASSLAAGGPSTDTQYF. In DNA, the CDR3 is TGTGCCAGCAGCTTGGCAGCGGGAGGGCCTAGCACAGATACGCAGTATTTT.

The genes are TRBV15 and TRBJ1-5, with D perhaps matching TRBD1 (6 bases). The CDR3 is made up of 14 amino acids. Trimming stripped 4 bases from V and 6 bases from J, with 13 bases between. Germline V gene lookup returns CDR1 LNHNV and CDR2 YYDKDF (reference sequence). CDR3 sequence (DNA): TGTGCCACCAGCAACGGGGGCGCGTCTCAGCCCCAGCATTTT. It yields the protein CATSNGGASQPQHF.

As for this clone: A single base separates this from a much larger clone, so it may be a read error. This sample also contains other DNA sequences that code for the same CDR3. The V gene is TRBV6-5, the J gene TRBJ2-7, with D tentatively TRBD2 (6 bases). Trimming cost V 9 bases and J 7 bases, with 19 bases left between them. This CDR3 comprises 13 residues. Germline V gene data show CDR1 as MNHEY and CDR2 as SVGAGI. Here the CDR3 DNA reads TGTGCCAGTGGTGGGGTTCGGGAGAGTGAGCAGTACTTC. As protein: CASGGVRESEQYF.

V and J are TRBV7-2 and TRBJ2-1; 13 nucleotides match TRBD2. Germline V lookup: CDR1 SGHTA, CDR2 FQGNSA. The V gene end was trimmed by 5 bases and the J gene end by 1 base; junction bases not matched to a gene: 5. The CDR3 spans 17 residues. Here the CDR3 DNA reads TGTGCCAGCAGCCGTACTAGCGGGAGGGGGTCCTACAATGAGCAGTTCTTC. It codes for CASSRTSGRGSYNEQFF.

The chain carries TRBV28 and TRBJ1-4, with D hard to call. The length of the CDR3 is 13 residues. Germline CDR1 reads MDHEN; CDR2 reads SYDVKM. Trimming left V 6 bases short and J 8 bases short, with 13 bases between. Here the CDR3 DNA reads TGTGCCAGCAGCTCCGGACTGGCAGAAAAACTGTTTTTT. This gives the protein CASSSGLAEKLFF.

This clone was detected a few times. The chain couples TRBV6-6 to TRBJ2-3; 7 nucleotides agree with TRBD1. Germline lookup yields CDR1 MNHNY and CDR2 SVGAGI (reference sequence). V shed 6 bases, J shed 1 base, and the junction held 7 bases outside the gene matches. This CDR3 comprises 15 residues. CDR3 loop: CASRRGGAGTDTQYF. The CDR3 nucleotides are TGTGCCAGCAGGCGAGGGGGCGCCGGCACAGATACGCAGTATTTT.

This sequence joins TRBV2 and TRBJ2-3, with 12 positions matching TRBD1. V lost 4 bases and J lost 4; bases outside the gene matches: 3. Germline lookup yields CDR1 SNHLY and CDR2 FYNNEI. The CDR3 is made up of 15 amino acids. Here the CDR3 DNA reads TGTGCCAGCAGTGCGGGGACAGGGGGCCCAGATACGCAGTATTTT. Translating gives CASSAGTGGPDTQYF. Looking up the rest from reference TRBV2 and TRBJ2-3 gives the full variable domain: EPEVTQTPSHQVTQMGQEVILRCVPISNHLYFYWYRQILGQKVEFLVSFYNNEISEKSEIFDDQFSVERPDGSNFTLKIRSTKLEDSAMYFCASSAGTGGPDTQYFGPGTRLTVL.

The chain joins TRBV7-2 to TRBJ2-2; D gene unclear. The V gene lost 10 bases and the J gene lost 1 base, with 19 bases spanning the gap. The V gene's germline CDR1 is SGHTA and CDR2 FQGNSA. The CDR3 extends over 16 amino acids. CDR3 region: CATRPNWAVNTGELFF. The CDR3 DNA is TGTGCCACCCGCCCGAATTGGGCGGTGAACACCGGGGAGCTGTTTTTT. Looking up the rest from reference TRBV7-2 and TRBJ2-2 gives the full variable domain: GAGVSQSPSNKVTEKGKDVELRCDPISGHTALYWYRQSLGQGLEFLIYFQGNSAPDKSGLPSDRFSAERTGGSVSTLTIQRTQQEDSAVYLCATRPNWAVNTGELFFGEGSRLTVL.

The chain combines TRBV7-3 with TRBJ2-7; 7 nucleotides line up with TRBD2. There are 15 residues in the CDR3. With V trimmed by 6 bases and J by 5 bases, 13 bases remained unmatched. Germline CDR1 is SGHTA and CDR2 is FQGTGA. The CDR3 loop reads CASSLTGGGLHEQYF. CDR3 nucleotide sequence: TGTGCCAGCAGTCTCACGGGAGGCGGACTCCACGAGCAGTACTTC.

This chain uses TRBV5-4 with TRBJ2-6, with a weak D call TRBD2 (5 bases). The CDR3 consists of 17 residues. Between the trimmed V and J ends, which lost 0 bases and 4 bases, there was a span of 14 bases. Germline CDR1 is SGHNT and CDR2 is YYREEE (reference sequence). CDR3 residues: CASSLGQISAGANVLTF. DNA of the CDR3: TGTGCCAGCAGCTTGGGGCAGATTAGCGCGGGGGCCAACGTCCTGACTTTC.

The chain combines TRBV7-3 with TRBJ1-1, with 7 bases fitting TRBD1. Germline V gives CDR1 SGHTA, CDR2 FQGTGA. CDR3 length: 14 residues. J gave up 3 bases and V 5 bases, and 6 bases lay outside the gene matches. In nucleotides, the CDR3 is TGTGCCAGCAGCCCCAGGGGGATGGACACTGAAGCTTTCTTT. It codes for CASSPRGMDTEAFF.

This sequence joins TRBV7-9 and TRBJ2-1; 7 nucleotides line up with TRBD2. Germline CDR1 reads SEHNR; CDR2 reads FQNEAQ (reference sequence). There are 15 residues in the CDR3. The V segment lost 2 bases and the J segment 6 bases; nucleotides outside the gene matches: 7. CDR3 sequence: CASSLIGDYGNEQFF. In DNA form, the CDR3 reads TGTGCCAGCAGCTTAATTGGGGACTACGGCAATGAGCAGTTCTTC.

The chain links TRBV2 to TRBJ2-2; TRBD2 is a possible D gene (5 bases). There are 15 residues in the CDR3. V lost 7 bases, J lost 2 bases, and 14 bases lay in between. The V gene's germline CDR1 is SNHLY and CDR2 FYNNEI. CDR3 coding DNA: TGTGCCAGCATCGGGAACTCCATAAACACCGGGGAGCTGTTTTTT. It encodes CASIGNSINTGELFF.